The 27 T cell receptor beta chains in this list originate from one sample, sequenced in a study of cytomegalovirus exposure and HLA in healthy donors. The study ran its PCR with 60 Vbeta and 13 Jbeta primers. Sequencing used immunoSEQ multiplex PCR; TCRdb keeps in-frame clones, though not all of them. The sample records 150,000 or so clones, about 75% being singletons. The sample taken for sequencing was PBMCs. The receptors here all came from a man aged 35-49 years in good health and CMV-seropositive.

The chain employs TRBV6-1 and TRBJ2-5; the match to TRBD1 covers 9 bases. The DNA end lines up better with TRBJ2-7; the J call may be wrong. The CDR3 contains 15 residues. Germline-derived CDR1 and CDR2 are MNHNS and SASEGT. This CDR3 reads CASSTGTGRRYEQYF. CDR3 nucleotides: TGTGCCAGCAGTACGGGGACAGGGAGGCGCTACGAGCAGTACTTC.

V and J are TRBV5-1 and TRBJ2-7; D may be TRBD1 (5 bases). V was shortened by 0 bases and J by 3 bases, with 22 bases between the two germline ends. There are 18 residues in the CDR3. The V gene's germline CDR1 is SGHRS and CDR2 YFSETQ. This chain's CDR3 is CASSLGIGATPQNYEQYF. In DNA, the CDR3 is TGCGCCAGCAGCTTGGGTATAGGGGCAACGCCCCAGAACTACGAGCAGTACTTC. Combining the CDR3 with reference TRBV5-1 and TRBJ2-7 gives the whole variable domain KAGVTQTPRYLIKTRGQQVTLSCSPISGHRSVSWYQQTPGQGLQFLFEYFSETQRNKGNFPGRFSGRQFSNSRSEMNVSTLELGDSALYLCASSLGIGATPQNYEQYFGPGTRLTVT.

The J gene is TRBJ2-1, the V gene TRBV5-5, with 11 bases fitting TRBD2. The V and J ends lost 4 bases and 6 bases, in that order; junction bases with no gene match: 18. The CDR3 spans 19 residues. Looked up from germline, CDR1 is SGHKS and CDR2 is YYEKEE (reference sequence). In nucleotides, the CDR3 is TGTGCCAGCAGCGCGGGACTAGCGGCGACTGGGGGGCTCCGCAATGAGCAGTTCTTC. Encoded protein: CASSAGLAATGGLRNEQFF. Full variable domain (rest looked up from reference TRBV5-5 and TRBJ2-1): DAGVTQSPTHLIKTRGQQVTLRCSPISGHKSVSWYQQVLGQGPQFIFQYYEKEERGRGNFPDRFSARQFPNYSSELNVNALLLGDSALYLCASSAGLAATGGLRNEQFFGPGTRLTVL.

The V gene is TRBV28, the J gene TRBJ2-3, with D perhaps matching TRBD2 (8 bases). The germline V gene encodes CDR1 MDHEN and CDR2 SYDVKM. The CDR3 sequence is 17 residues long. Trimming stripped 6 bases from V and 1 base from J, with 20 bases between. CDR3 sequence: CASSGVAGGQGTDTQYF. In DNA, the CDR3 is TGTGCCAGCAGCGGGGTGGCGGGAGGACAGGGCACAGATACGCAGTATTTT.

As regards this clone: This CDR3 is also generated by other DNA sequences in the sample. The chain links TRBV5-1 to TRBJ1-4, with D unclear. Germline V gives CDR1 SGHRS, CDR2 YFSETQ. Trimming left V 2 bases short and J 0 bases short, with 5 bases between. This CDR3 region has 14 residues. The CDR3 loop is CASSLAATNEKLFF. The CDR3 DNA reads TGCGCCAGCAGCTTAGCTGCAACTAATGAAAAACTGTTTTTT.

This clone has only one observation. This chain links TRBV7-9 with TRBJ2-7; 8 positions agree with TRBD1. The ends lost 3 bases at V and 7 bases at J; junction bases unmatched: 8. The CDR3 extends over 14 amino acids. Germline CDR1 SEHNR, CDR2 FQNEAQ (reference sequence). Here the CDR3 reads CASSFSGQGFEQYF. The CDR3 DNA sequence: TGTGCCAGCAGCTTCTCCGGACAGGGCTTTGAGCAGTACTTC.

This chain's CDR3 is CASSLLPSGFSNEQFF. The CDR3 coding sequence is TGTGCCAGCAGCTTATTGCCTAGCGGGTTTTCCAATGAGCAGTTCTTC. The V and J genes are TRBV7-9 and TRBJ2-1, with 8 bases lining up with TRBD2. This CDR3 contains 16 residues. CDR1 SEHNR and CDR2 FQNEAQ come from the germline V gene (reference sequence). Trimming removed 2 bases from V and 6 bases from J; junction bases left unmatched: 9.

The chain has TRBV5-8 and TRBJ1-2; D not resolved. Germline V gene data show CDR1 as SGHTS and CDR2 as YDEGEE. V lost 4 bases and J 5 bases, leaving 18 bases between the germline ends. This CDR3 comprises 15 residues. DNA of the CDR3: TGTGCCAGCAGCGGACGGGGAGGCCTTCGATATGGCTACACCTTC. Translating gives CASSGRGGLRYGYTF. Full variable domain (outside the CDR3, taken from reference TRBV5-8 and TRBJ1-2): EAGVTQSPTHLIKTRGQQATLRCSPISGHTSVYWYQQALGLGLQFLLWYDEGEERNRGNFPPRFSGRQFPNYSSELNVNALELEDSALYLCASSGRGGLRYGYTFGSGTRLTVV.

This chain joins TRBV7-9 and TRBJ2-7; D may be TRBD1 (6 bases). Germline CDR1 SEHNR, CDR2 FQNEAQ (reference sequence). This CDR3 spans 15 amino acids. V dropped 2 bases and J dropped 2 bases, with 13 bases sitting between them. The CDR3 loop is CASSLTQGRAYEQYF. The DNA of the CDR3 is TGTGCCAGCAGCTTAACACAGGGTCGTGCCTACGAGCAGTACTTC.

This chain links TRBV18 with TRBJ2-1; 7 nucleotides agree with TRBD2. CDR1 and CDR2 from the germline V gene are KGHSH and LQKENI. The V gene end was trimmed by 1 base and the J gene end by 5 bases; junction bases not matched to a gene: 8. The CDR3 spans 16 residues. This CDR3 is CASSPRRREIHNEQFF. For the CDR3, the DNA is TGTGCCAGCTCACCACGGCGGCGGGAGATCCACAATGAGCAGTTCTTC.

This clone was observed a handful of times. The V gene is TRBV7-9, the J gene TRBJ1-2; D gene ambiguous. Germline CDR1 and CDR2: SEHNR and FQNEAQ (reference sequence). The ends were cut back, 5 bases at V and 8 bases at J, with 12 bases in the middle. The CDR3 consists of 12 residues. DNA for the CDR3: TGTGCCAGCAGCCAACTCCGCAAGGGCTACACCTTC. As protein: CASSQLRKGYTF. Variable domain in full (rest from reference TRBV7-9 and TRBJ1-2): DTGVSQNPRHKITKRGQNVTFRCDPISEHNRLYWYRQTLGQGPEFLTYFQNEAQLEKSRLLSDRFSAERPKGSFSTLEIQRTEQGDSAMYLCASSQLRKGYTFGSGTRLTVV.

This sequence joins TRBV28 and TRBJ1-3, with a tentative D call TRBD1 (5 bases). The V end lost 3 bases, the J end lost 9 bases, and 12 bases lay between the germline ends. The germline V gene has CDR1 MDHEN and CDR2 SYDVKM. The CDR3 consists of 13 residues. DNA for the CDR3: TGTGCCAGCAGTTTGCAGGGTGGTAGCACCATATATTTT. This codes for CASSLQGGSTIYF.

The chain links TRBV5-4 to TRBJ1-6, with no clear D. V was clipped by 5 bases and J by 0 bases, with 12 bases between them. The CDR3 spans 16 residues. Germline V CDR1 and CDR2: SGHNT, YYREEE (reference sequence). For the CDR3, the DNA is TGTGCCAGCAGTCCAGGAGGGAGCTCCTATAATTCACCCCTCCACTTT. Translated: CASSPGGSSYNSPLHF. The variable domain in full, with the rest retrieved from reference TRBV5-4 and TRBJ1-6, is ETGVTQSPTHLIKTRGQQVTLRCSSQSGHNTVSWYQQALGQGPQFIFQYYREEENGRGNFPPRFSGLQFPNYSSELNVNALELDDSALYLCASSPGGSSYNSPLHFGNGTRLTVT.

The chain links TRBV19 to TRBJ2-3; 7 positions agree with TRBD2. The CDR3 spans 16 residues. V shed 3 bases and J 1 base; nucleotides not matched to a gene: 7. The V gene's germline CDR1 is LNHDA and CDR2 SQIVND (reference sequence). The CDR3 nucleotides read TGTGCCAGTAGTATTTTGGCGGGAGAGGGCACAGATACGCAGTATTTT. It specifies CASSILAGEGTDTQYF.

V usage is TRBV7-2 and J usage is TRBJ2-2, with TRBD1 matching over 8 bases. Germline loops: CDR1 SGHTA, CDR2 FQGNSA. The CDR3 is 16 residues long. Trimming took 4 bases from V and 1 from J; bases not matched to a gene: 5. The CDR3 spells CASSSWTGLNTGELFF. The CDR3 nucleotides read TGTGCCAGCAGCTCATGGACAGGGCTGAACACCGGGGAGCTGTTTTTT.

The genes are TRBV18 and TRBJ2-5, with TRBD2 matching over 7 bases. The DNA matches TRBJ2-7 better at its end, which makes the J call doubtful. The length of the CDR3 is 17 residues. Germline CDR1 is KGHSH and CDR2 is LQKENI. CDR3 protein: CASSPPGTSDASYEQYF. CDR3 sequence (DNA): TGTGCCAGCTCACCACCGGGAACTAGCGACGCATCCTACGAGCAGTACTTC.

The J gene is TRBJ1-2, the V gene TRBV27, with 7 positions matching TRBD1. This CDR3 comprises 14 residues. Trimming cost V 5 bases and J 8 bases; bases outside gene matches: 11. Germline CDR1 and CDR2: MNHEY and SMNVEV (reference sequence). The CDR3 loop reads CASSRGQFQGGYTF. CDR3 bases: TGTGCCAGCAGTAGGGGACAGTTCCAGGGAGGCTACACCTTC.

This chain links TRBV5-5 with TRBJ2-3, with 7 bases matching TRBD1. Germline-derived CDR1 and CDR2 are SGHKS and YYEKEE (reference sequence). The CDR3 contains 16 residues. Unmatched junction bases numbered 6, after V lost 0 bases and J lost 2 bases. The CDR3 region has the DNA TGTGCCAGCAGCTTGGGGGACAGAAGCTACACAGATACGCAGTATTTT. The encoded protein is CASSLGDRSYTDTQYF.

This clone was seen only a few times. This chain connects TRBV7-9 to TRBJ2-1; 12 bases align to TRBD2. Trimming removed 5 bases from V and 5 bases from J; junction bases left unmatched: 7. CDR1 SEHNR and CDR2 FQNEAQ come from the germline V gene (reference sequence). This CDR3 comprises 16 residues. The CDR3 reads CASSRRTSGIHNEQFF. CDR3 bases: TGTGCCAGCAGCCGACGGACTAGCGGGATCCACAATGAGCAGTTCTTC.

CDR3 DNA: TGCGCCAGCAGCTTGGAACCCCACAGCTCCTACGAGCAGTACTTC. Translation: CASSLEPHSSYEQYF. V is TRBV5-1 and J is TRBJ2-7; no reliable D call. CDR3 size: 15 residues. Germline V CDR1 and CDR2: SGHRS, YFSETQ. With 0 bases removed from V and 0 bases from J, the gap between germline ends came to 10 bases. Full variable domain (outside the CDR3, taken from reference TRBV5-1 and TRBJ2-7): KAGVTQTPRYLIKTRGQQVTLSCSPISGHRSVSWYQQTPGQGLQFLFEYFSETQRNKGNFPGRFSGRQFSNSRSEMNVSTLELGDSALYLCASSLEPHSSYEQYFGPGTRLTVT.

The DNA of the CDR3 is TGCACCAGCAGCCACACTAAGCGGGACTACAAAAACATTCAGTACTTC. Its protein is CTSSHTKRDYKNIQYF. J is TRBJ2-4 and V is TRBV1; the table's D call of TRBD2 was not tested on the DNA. TRBV1 represents a pseudogene. The CDR3 totals 16 residues.

The chain uses TRBV6-1 and TRBJ2-5; a weak D match, TRBD2 (6 bases). Germline CDR1 MNHNS, CDR2 SASEGT. Trimming left V 11 bases short and J 7 bases short, with 26 bases between. The CDR3 length is 15 residues. The CDR3 region has the DNA TGTGCCGGACTTGGCGGGGAAGCTTCTCGAGGGACCCAGTACTTC. Its protein product is CAGLGGEASRGTQYF.

The rearrangement uses TRBV5-4 and TRBJ2-1, with 7 nucleotides matching TRBD1. Germline V gene data show CDR1 as SGHNT and CDR2 as YYREEE (reference sequence). V lost 2 bases to trimming and J lost 0 bases; unmatched junction nucleotides: 11. The CDR3 spans 18 residues. CDR3 loop: CASSFGGRDRFSYNEQFF. The DNA for the CDR3 is TGTGCCAGCAGCTTCGGAGGCAGGGACAGATTCTCCTACAATGAGCAGTTCTTC.

The chain is built from TRBV27 and TRBJ2-2; D might be TRBD1 (7 bases). The V end lost 4 bases, the J end lost 5 bases, and 17 bases lay between the germline ends. Germline values: CDR1 MNHEY, CDR2 SMNVEV (reference sequence). The CDR3 loop spans 16 amino acids. The chain's CDR3 is CASSYRKAGGTGELFF. CDR3 sequence (DNA): TGTGCCAGCAGTTACCGTAAGGCAGGGGGGACCGGGGAGCTGTTTTTT.

The rearrangement uses TRBV10-3 and TRBJ2-2, with 10 nucleotides matching TRBD1. J lost 0 bases, V lost 6 bases, and 7 bases had no gene match. Per germline, CDR1 ENHRY and CDR2 SYGVKD. This CDR3 spans 17 amino acids. Here the CDR3 DNA reads TGTGCCATCAGGGCGGGACAGGGGATCTCGAACACCGGGGAGCTGTTTTTT. Translated: CAIRAGQGISNTGELFF.

This chain links TRBV27 with TRBJ2-3; 9 nucleotides agree with TRBD2. V dropped 5 bases and J dropped 4; count of bases not matched to a gene: 10. The CDR3 runs to 16 residues. Germline V lookup: CDR1 MNHEY, CDR2 SMNVEV (reference sequence). The CDR3 nucleotides read TGTGCCAGCAGTCAGATAGCGGGAGTGGTGGCAGATACGCAGTATTTT. It specifies CASSQIAGVVADTQYF.

The chain joins TRBV30 to TRBJ1-4; D ambiguous. V lost 3 bases and J lost 7, with 15 bases in between. This CDR3 region has 14 residues. CDR1 is GTSNPN, CDR2 SVGIG, per germline (reference sequence). In nucleotides, the CDR3 is TGTGCCTGGAGCGAGACTCTATCTAGTGAAAAACTGTTTTTT. It is translated as CAWSETLSSEKLFF.